The 15 T cell receptor beta chains in this list originate from one sample, sequenced in a study of blood T cell repertoires in COVID-19. The protocol was immunoSEQ multiplex PCR, while the TCRdb copy is restricted to in-frame clones and leaves out a portion. This sample has around 100,000 clones, with 85% found just once. The sequenced sample consisted of peripheral blood. The source of these receptors is a woman in her 70s with active or convalescent COVID-19.

J is TRBJ1-2 and V is TRBV29-1, with D possibly being TRBD1 (6 bases). Trimming removed 3 bases at V and 2 bases at J, with 10 bases between. From germline, CDR1 is SQVTM and CDR2 ANQGSEA. The length of the CDR3 is 13 residues. CDR3 region: CSVDWQGNYGYTF. Written as DNA, the CDR3 is TGCAGCGTTGACTGGCAGGGGAACTATGGCTACACCTTC.

The chain employs TRBV28 and TRBJ2-7; the D gene is possibly TRBD2 (6 bases). V was clipped by 6 bases and J by 0 bases, with 12 bases between them. Germline CDR1 is MDHEN and CDR2 is SYDVKM. The CDR3 spans 14 residues. The CDR3 is CASRGGGISYEQYF. In DNA form, the CDR3 reads TGTGCCAGCAGGGGGGGTGGGATCTCCTACGAGCAGTACTTC. Supplemented by reference TRBV28 and TRBJ2-7, the full variable domain reads DVKVTQSSRYLVKRTGEKVFLECVQDMDHENMFWYRQDPGLGLRLIYFSYDVKMKEKGDIPEGYSVSREKKERFSLILESASTNQTSMYLCASRGGGISYEQYFGPGTRLTVT.

V gene TRBV18 combines with J gene TRBJ2-7; TRBD2 matches 7 bases. Germline-derived CDR1 and CDR2 are KGHSH and LQKENI. V lost 0 bases, J lost 3 bases, and 8 bases stayed unmatched. The CDR3 covers 16 residues. The CDR3 nucleotides read TGTGCCAGCTCACCACCGACGACTAGCCAAAGCTACGAGCAGTACTTC. Translating gives CASSPPTTSQSYEQYF.

The chain's CDR3 is CASTIGAVNTEAFF. The CDR3 DNA reads as TGTGCCAGCACAATAGGGGCCGTGAACACTGAAGCTTTCTTT. The J gene is TRBJ1-1, the V gene TRBV28; TRBD1 is a possible D gene (5 bases). CDR1 and CDR2 (germline): MDHEN, SYDVKM. The CDR3 has 14 amino acids. Trimming cost V 7 bases and J 0 bases, with 12 bases left between them. Complete variable domain (other parts from reference TRBV28 and TRBJ1-1): DVKVTQSSRYLVKRTGEKVFLECVQDMDHENMFWYRQDPGLGLRLIYFSYDVKMKEKGDIPEGYSVSREKKERFSLILESASTNQTSMYLCASTIGAVNTEAFFGQGTRLTVV.

The chain joins TRBV5-6 to TRBJ1-1; tentatively, D is TRBD1 (5 bases). The CDR3 is made up of 14 amino acids. Trimming left V 0 bases short and J 6 bases short, with 12 bases between. From germline, CDR1 is SGHDT and CDR2 YYEEEE. The CDR3 region has the DNA TGTGCCAGCAGCTTGGTTGGGGGGAAGTCTGAAGCTTTCTTT. Amino acids: CASSLVGGKSEAFF.

CDR3: CASSSAGWLQDNEQFF. The CDR3 DNA is TGTGCCAGCAGCTCCGCTGGTTGGCTACAGGACAATGAGCAGTTCTTC. V is TRBV7-8 and J is TRBJ2-1, with D maybe TRBD1 (5 bases). Germline V gene sequence: CDR1 SGHVS, CDR2 FQNEAQ. Trimming removed 4 bases at V and 5 bases at J, with 18 bases between. This CDR3 comprises 16 residues.

This clone has more than one count but fewer than ten. The CDR3 region has the DNA TGTGCCAGCAGACCCACAGCCTCCACCTATGGCTACACCTTC. This encodes CASRPTASTYGYTF. This rearrangement joins TRBV6-5 to TRBJ1-2; D gene uncertain. Trimming took off 6 bases at V and 4 bases at J, with 15 bases between the two ends. Germline V CDR1 and CDR2: MNHEY, SVGAGI. The CDR3 is 14 residues long.

The chain recombines TRBV25-1 with TRBJ1-2, with TRBD1 as a possible D gene (5 bases). The germline CDR1 and CDR2 sequences are MGHDK and SYGVNS. The germline V and J ends were trimmed by 0 bases and 6 bases, with 14 bases remaining between them. This CDR3 spans 15 amino acids. The CDR3 is CASSEYRGQGHGYTF. For the CDR3, the DNA is TGTGCCAGCAGTGAATATAGGGGCCAGGGTCATGGCTACACCTTC.

This chain connects TRBV5-1 to TRBJ1-3; tentative D call: TRBD1 (6 bases). Germline CDR1 SGHRS, CDR2 YFSETQ. V was clipped by 4 bases and J by 0 bases, with 14 bases between them. This CDR3 is 16 amino acids long. CDR3 residues: CASSPGGATSGNTIYF. The CDR3 DNA sequence: TGCGCCAGCAGCCCGGGGGGGGCCACCTCTGGAAACACCATATATTTT. The variable domain in full, with the rest retrieved from reference TRBV5-1 and TRBJ1-3, is KAGVTQTPRYLIKTRGQQVTLSCSPISGHRSVSWYQQTPGQGLQFLFEYFSETQRNKGNFPGRFSGRQFSNSRSEMNVSTLELGDSALYLCASSPGGATSGNTIYFGEGSWLTVV.

The J gene is TRBJ2-5, the V gene TRBV28; 9 bases are shared with TRBD1. CDR1 MDHEN and CDR2 SYDVKM come from the germline V gene. V was clipped by 5 bases and J by 5 bases; unmatched bases: 9. The CDR3 spans 15 residues. The CDR3 reads CASSPGTGRSETQYF. CDR3 DNA sequence: TGTGCCAGCAGTCCGGGGACAGGGAGGAGTGAGACCCAGTACTTC. Full variable domain (missing parts from reference TRBV28 and TRBJ2-5): DVKVTQSSRYLVKRTGEKVFLECVQDMDHENMFWYRQDPGLGLRLIYFSYDVKMKEKGDIPEGYSVSREKKERFSLILESASTNQTSMYLCASSPGTGRSETQYFGPGTRLLVL.

This clone was seen only once. The V call is TRBV18, the J call TRBJ2-7; 7 bases are shared with TRBD1. The CDR3 runs 15 residues. V shed 4 bases, J shed 0 bases, and the junction held 6 bases outside the gene matches. Germline CDR1 and CDR2: KGHSH and LQKENI. Here the CDR3 DNA reads TGTGCCAGCTCACGAGACAGGGACATCTCCTACGAGCAGTACTTC. This sequence encodes CASSRDRDISYEQYF.

The V call is TRBV3-1 (or the pseudogene TRBV3-2), the J call TRBJ2-5; the D is unclear. This CDR3 has 17 residues. The germline V gene encodes CDR1 LGHDT and CDR2 YNNKEL (reference sequence). With 0 bases removed from V and 5 bases from J, the gap between germline ends came to 19 bases. CDR3 nucleotide sequence: TGTGCCAGCAGCCAAGATATTAGGAGTCGTCTCCGGGAGACCCAGTACTTC. It codes for CASSQDIRSRLRETQYF.

This clone has just one count. The chain employs TRBV7-8 and TRBJ2-5; possibly TRBD1 for D (5 bases). V was pared by 1 base and J by 4 bases, with 10 bases between. The germline V gene has CDR1 SGHVS and CDR2 FQNEAQ. This CDR3 is 14 amino acids long. CDR3 nucleotide sequence: TGTGCCAGCAGCTTAGTCGGGCAGGGAGAGACCCAGTACTTC. This sequence encodes CASSLVGQGETQYF.

Only one count was recorded for this clone. The rearrangement uses TRBV5-1 and TRBJ2-1; possible D gene TRBD2, 5 bases. The germline gives CDR1 SGHRS, CDR2 YFSETQ. With 0 bases removed from V and 6 bases from J, the gap between germline ends came to 13 bases. The CDR3 is made up of 15 amino acids. The CDR3 nucleotides read TGCGCCAGCAGCTTGGTCGGCCCGGCGGGCAATGAGCAGTTCTTC. Its protein is CASSLVGPAGNEQFF.

The V and J genes are TRBV28 and TRBJ2-5, with 12 bases fitting TRBD2. Germline V lookup: CDR1 MDHEN, CDR2 SYDVKM. This CDR3 is 16 amino acids long. The V segment lost 3 bases and the J segment 2 bases; nucleotides outside the gene matches: 4. The CDR3 region has the DNA TGTGCCAGCAGTTTGGCACTAGCGGGGGGACAAGAGACCCAGTACTTC. Its translation: CASSLALAGGQETQYF. Full variable domain (outside the CDR3, taken from reference TRBV28 and TRBJ2-5): DVKVTQSSRYLVKRTGEKVFLECVQDMDHENMFWYRQDPGLGLRLIYFSYDVKMKEKGDIPEGYSVSREKKERFSLILESASTNQTSMYLCASSLALAGGQETQYFGPGTRLLVL.